This passage covers 10 T cell receptor beta chains from one sample sequenced in a study of long-term antiretroviral therapy in people with HIV. The assay used was immunoSEQ (version v3.0), run at survey level. Using immunoSEQ multiplex PCR, the repertoire was profiled, and TCRdb retains in-frame clones only, with some absent. The sample consists of 25,000 to 35,000 clones, 93% of them appearing once. The specimen was unsorted PBMCs, collected around 6.5 years after starting antiretroviral therapy. The receptors derive from a woman aged 40 to 55 with HIV.

The chain employs TRBV4-3 and TRBJ1-4, with 10 bases fitting TRBD1. V trimming: 1 base; J trimming: 8 bases; junction bases outside the gene matches: 7. Germline CDR1 is LGHNA and CDR2 is YSLEER. There are 16 residues in the CDR3. The CDR3 DNA reads TGCGCCAGCAGCCAAGCCGGGACAGGGGTTGGGGAAAAACTGTTTTTT. Amino acid sequence: CASSQAGTGVGEKLFF.

The genes are TRBV7-2 and TRBJ2-6; D gene uncertain. V lost 5 bases and J lost 0, with 17 bases in between. Germline loops: CDR1 SGHTA, CDR2 FQGNSA. The CDR3 length is 18 residues. The CDR3 DNA sequence: TGTGCCAGCAGCCGGGCGAGAATCCCAAGCTCTGGGGCCAACGTCCTGACTTTC. Protein product: CASSRARIPSSGANVLTF.

The chain couples TRBV9 to TRBJ2-7, with D possibly matching TRBD1 (6 bases). CDR3 length: 14 residues. Germline lookup yields CDR1 SGDLS and CDR2 YYNGEE. The V gene lost 4 bases and the J gene lost 3 bases, with 14 bases spanning the gap. The CDR3 bases are TGTGCCAGCAGCCCCCCGGGACATCACTACGAGCAGTACTTC. Its translation: CASSPPGHHYEQYF.

The V call is TRBV7-9, the J call TRBJ2-2; D remains unclear. V was cut by 8 bases and J by 3 bases, with 10 bases left in between. Looked up from germline, CDR1 is SEHNR and CDR2 is FQNEAQ (reference sequence). The CDR3 spans 13 residues. CDR3 region: CASEIWDTGELFF. The CDR3 nucleotides are TGTGCCAGCGAGATCTGGGACACCGGGGAGCTGTTTTTT. The entire variable domain, with the rest obtained from reference TRBV7-9 and TRBJ2-2, is as follows: DTGVSQNPRHKITKRGQNVTFRCDPISEHNRLYWYRQTLGQGPEFLTYFQNEAQLEKSRLLSDRFSAERPKGSFSTLEIQRTEQGDSAMYLCASEIWDTGELFFGEGSRLTVL.

Points on this clone: Other DNA sequences in the sample encode the same CDR3. The rearrangement uses TRBV7-2 and TRBJ1-2, with D tentatively TRBD1 (5 bases). The CDR3 contains 14 residues. Per germline, CDR1 SGHTA and CDR2 FQGNSA. Trimming took 2 bases from V and 2 from J, leaving 9 bases between them. The CDR3 sequence: CASSLYQGNYGYTF. In DNA form, the CDR3 reads TGTGCCAGCAGCTTATATCAGGGAAACTATGGCTACACCTTC.

This clone was recorded once. J is TRBJ2-6 and V is TRBV7-3, with D hard to call. V was cut by 2 bases and J by 3 bases, with 8 bases left in between. Germline CDR1 SGHTA, CDR2 FQGTGA. The CDR3 consists of 15 residues. Here the CDR3 DNA reads TGTGCCAGCAGCTTAGTGGGGAATGGGGCCAACGTCCTGACTTTC. Its protein product is CASSLVGNGANVLTF.

The V and J genes are TRBV29-1 and TRBJ1-2, with D hard to call. This CDR3 is 13 amino acids long. V was pared by 3 bases and J by 3 bases, with 11 bases between. Germline V gives CDR1 SQVTM, CDR2 ANQGSEA. CDR3 in amino acids: CSVEGGIDYGYTF. CDR3 DNA sequence: TGCAGCGTTGAGGGCGGGATCGACTATGGCTACACCTTC.

The sample holds one count of this clone. The CDR3 coding sequence is TGTGCCAGCAGCCAAATAGGGGGCACGGTGGGATATTCACCCCTCCACTTT. As protein: CASSQIGGTVGYSPLHF. The chain links TRBV5-5 to TRBJ1-6, with 7 bases aligning to TRBD1. The CDR3 consists of 17 residues. Germline values: CDR1 SGHKS, CDR2 YYEKEE (reference sequence). J was trimmed by 8 bases and V by 4 bases; bases with no gene match: 15.

The J gene is TRBJ2-3, the V gene TRBV7-9, with D possibly matching TRBD2 (6 bases). V was clipped by 1 base and J by 1 base, with 12 bases between them. CDR3 length: 16 residues. Germline V lookup: CDR1 SEHNR, CDR2 FQNEAQ (reference sequence). The CDR3 sequence is CASSLGTMGGTDTQYF. As DNA, the CDR3 is TGTGCCAGCAGCTTAGGGACTATGGGGGGCACAGATACGCAGTATTTT. The full variable domain, with the rest looked up from reference TRBV7-9 and TRBJ2-3, is DTGVSQNPRHKITKRGQNVTFRCDPISEHNRLYWYRQTLGQGPEFLTYFQNEAQLEKSRLLSDRFSAERPKGSFSTLEIQRTEQGDSAMYLCASSLGTMGGTDTQYFGPGTRLTVL.

V gene TRBV5-1 combines with J gene TRBJ2-7; 12 positions match TRBD1. The V and J ends lost 3 bases and 6 bases, in that order; junction bases with no gene match: 7. CDR1 and CDR2 from the germline V gene are SGHRS and YFSETQ. This CDR3 has 15 amino acids. DNA for the CDR3: TGCGCCAGCAGCTCGATGGGACAGGGGGCGGGCGAGCAGTACTTC. As protein: CASSSMGQGAGEQYF.